The sequence of this T cell receptor beta chain was determined in a study of early stage breast cancer tumors. In the study overall: Among roughly 12 ER+/PR+/HER2- tumors, eight were ductal, four lobular. Average read coverage per sample was around 10-fold.

Measured with immunoSEQ multiplex PCR; TCRdb has only the in-frame clones, and not every one. The sample holds tens of thousands of clones, about 78% seen once. This CDR3 has 13 residues. With 5 bases removed from V and 6 bases from J, the gap between germline ends came to 10 bases. The germline V gene has CDR1 SGHTA and CDR2 FQGNSA. This sequence was found in a person aged 45 to 59 with breast cancer. Sequenced input: blood. The gene calls are TRBV7-2 and TRBJ2-2; D is perhaps TRBD2 (5 bases). The DNA for the CDR3 is TGTGCCAGCAGCCAAACTAGATCCGGGGAGCTGTTTTTT. It is translated as CASSQTRSGELFF.